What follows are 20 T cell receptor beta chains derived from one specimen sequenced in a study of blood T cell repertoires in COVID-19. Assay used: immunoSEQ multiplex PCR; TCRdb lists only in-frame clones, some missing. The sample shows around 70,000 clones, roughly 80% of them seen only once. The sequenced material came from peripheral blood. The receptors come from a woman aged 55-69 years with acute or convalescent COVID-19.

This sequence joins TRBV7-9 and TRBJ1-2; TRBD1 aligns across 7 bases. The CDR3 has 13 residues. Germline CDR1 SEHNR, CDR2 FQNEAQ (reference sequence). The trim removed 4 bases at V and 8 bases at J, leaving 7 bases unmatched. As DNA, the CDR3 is TGTGCCAGCAGCTCACAGGGGCCGGGCGGCTACACCTTC. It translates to CASSSQGPGGYTF. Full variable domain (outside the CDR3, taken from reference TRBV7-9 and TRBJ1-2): DTGVSQNPRHKITKRGQNVTFRCDPISEHNRLYWYRQTLGQGPEFLTYFQNEAQLEKSRLLSDRFSAERPKGSFSTLEIQRTEQGDSAMYLCASSSQGPGGYTFGSGTRLTVV.

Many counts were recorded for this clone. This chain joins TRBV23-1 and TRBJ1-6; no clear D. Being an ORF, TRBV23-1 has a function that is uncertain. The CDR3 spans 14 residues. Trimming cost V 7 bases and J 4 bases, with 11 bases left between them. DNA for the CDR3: TGCGCCAGCACTACAGCCGCTTATAATTCACCCCTCCACTTT. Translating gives CASTTAAYNSPLHF.

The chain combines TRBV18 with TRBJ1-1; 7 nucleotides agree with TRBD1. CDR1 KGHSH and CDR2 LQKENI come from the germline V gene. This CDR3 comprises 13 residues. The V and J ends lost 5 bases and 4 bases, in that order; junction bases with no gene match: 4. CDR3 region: CASSVGTVTEAFF. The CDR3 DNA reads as TGTGCCAGCTCAGTTGGGACAGTCACTGAAGCTTTCTTT.

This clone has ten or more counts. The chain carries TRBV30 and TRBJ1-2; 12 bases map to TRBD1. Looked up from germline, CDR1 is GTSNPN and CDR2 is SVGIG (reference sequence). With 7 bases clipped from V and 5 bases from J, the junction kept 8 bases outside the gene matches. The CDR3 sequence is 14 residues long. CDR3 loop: CAFERDRGLYGYTF. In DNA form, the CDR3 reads TGTGCCTTCGAACGGGACAGGGGGCTGTATGGCTACACCTTC.

The CDR3 is CASSYSKNRAVTQYF. CDR3 nucleotide sequence: TGTGCCAGCTCCTACTCAAAGAACAGGGCAGTAACCCAGTACTTC. The rearrangement uses TRBV27 and TRBJ2-5, with D maybe TRBD1 (6 bases). Germline V CDR1 and CDR2: MNHEY, SMNVEV (reference sequence). The CDR3 runs 15 residues. Trimming took 8 bases from V and 8 from J, leaving 24 bases between them.

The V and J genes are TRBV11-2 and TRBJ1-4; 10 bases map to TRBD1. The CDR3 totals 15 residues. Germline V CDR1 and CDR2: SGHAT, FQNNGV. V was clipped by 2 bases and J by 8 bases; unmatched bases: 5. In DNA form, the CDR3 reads TGTGCCAGCAGCTTATATGGGGGACAGGGGGAAAAACTGTTTTTT. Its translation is CASSLYGGQGEKLFF. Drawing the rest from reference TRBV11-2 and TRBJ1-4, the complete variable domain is EAGVAQSPRYKIIEKRQSVAFWCNPISGHATLYWYQQILGQGPKLLIQFQNNGVVDDSQLPKDRFSAERLKGVDSTLKIQPAKLEDSAVYLCASSLYGGQGEKLFFGSGTQLSVL.

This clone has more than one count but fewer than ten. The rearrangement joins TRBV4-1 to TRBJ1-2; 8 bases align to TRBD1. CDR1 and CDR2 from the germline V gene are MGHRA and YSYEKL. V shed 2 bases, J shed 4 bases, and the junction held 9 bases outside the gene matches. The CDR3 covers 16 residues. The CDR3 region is CASSQNQGAQGYGYTF. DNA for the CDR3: TGCGCCAGCAGCCAAAACCAGGGGGCGCAGGGCTATGGCTACACCTTC.

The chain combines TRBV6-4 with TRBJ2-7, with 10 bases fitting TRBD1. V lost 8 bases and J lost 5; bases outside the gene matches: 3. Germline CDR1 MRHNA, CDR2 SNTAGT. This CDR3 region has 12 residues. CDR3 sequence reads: CASSGQGDEQYV. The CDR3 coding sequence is TGTGCCAGCTCCGGACAGGGGGACGAGCAGTACGTC.

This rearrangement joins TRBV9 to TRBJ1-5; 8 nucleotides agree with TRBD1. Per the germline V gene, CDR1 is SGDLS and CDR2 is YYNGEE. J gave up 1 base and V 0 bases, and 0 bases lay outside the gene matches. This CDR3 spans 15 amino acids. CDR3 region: CASSVGQGSNQPQHF. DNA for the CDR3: TGTGCCAGCAGCGTAGGACAGGGGAGCAATCAGCCCCAGCATTTT.

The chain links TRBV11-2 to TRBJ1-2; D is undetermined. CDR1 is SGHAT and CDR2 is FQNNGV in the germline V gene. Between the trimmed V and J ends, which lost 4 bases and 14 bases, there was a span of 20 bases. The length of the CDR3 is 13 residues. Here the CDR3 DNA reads TGTGCCAGCAGCTCCGAGCCACTGACGGCGAGGACCTTC. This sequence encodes CASSSEPLTARTF.

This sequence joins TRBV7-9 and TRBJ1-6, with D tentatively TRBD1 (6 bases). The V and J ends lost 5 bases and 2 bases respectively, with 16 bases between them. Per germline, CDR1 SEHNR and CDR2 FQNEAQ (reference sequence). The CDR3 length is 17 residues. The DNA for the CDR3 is TGTGCCAGCAGCCCCGGGGGGGCTTTTGCCTATAATTCACCCCTCCACTTT. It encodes CASSPGGAFAYNSPLHF.

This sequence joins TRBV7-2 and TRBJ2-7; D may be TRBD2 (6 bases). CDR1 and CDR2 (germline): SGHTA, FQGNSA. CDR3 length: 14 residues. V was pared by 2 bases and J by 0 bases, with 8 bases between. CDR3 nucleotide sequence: TGTGCCAGCAGCTTACACGGGAGCTCCTACGAGCAGTACTTC. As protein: CASSLHGSSYEQYF.

In DNA, the CDR3 is TGTGCCAGCAGCCGGGGATGGACAGGCAACACTGAAGCTTTCTTT. As protein: CASSRGWTGNTEAFF. V usage is TRBV6-2 or TRBV6-3 and J usage is TRBJ1-1; 7 positions agree with TRBD1. This CDR3 has 15 amino acids. With 6 bases clipped from V and 2 bases from J, the junction kept 9 bases outside the gene matches. Germline loops: CDR1 MNHEY, CDR2 SVGEGT.

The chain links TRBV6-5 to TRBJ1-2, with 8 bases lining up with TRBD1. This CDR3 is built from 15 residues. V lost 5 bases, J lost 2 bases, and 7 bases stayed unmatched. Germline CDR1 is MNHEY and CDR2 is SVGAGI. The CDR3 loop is CASSQLGQANYGYTF. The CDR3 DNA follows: TGTGCCAGCAGTCAATTGGGACAGGCCAACTATGGCTACACCTTC.

The DNA of the CDR3 is TGTGCCAGCAGTGAGTGGACAGGGGAAAATGAGCAGTTCTTC. Its translation: CASSEWTGENEQFF. The V gene is TRBV2, the J gene TRBJ2-1, with 9 bases identical to TRBD1. CDR3 length equals 14 residues. Trimming took 3 bases from V and 7 from J; bases not matched to a gene: 4. Looked up from germline, CDR1 is SNHLY and CDR2 is FYNNEI.

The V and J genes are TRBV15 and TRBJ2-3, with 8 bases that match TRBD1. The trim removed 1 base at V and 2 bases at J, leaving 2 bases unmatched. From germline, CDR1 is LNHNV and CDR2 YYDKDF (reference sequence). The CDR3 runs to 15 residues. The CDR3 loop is CATSRAGQATDTQYF. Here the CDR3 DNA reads TGTGCCACCAGCAGAGCGGGACAGGCCACAGATACGCAGTATTTT.

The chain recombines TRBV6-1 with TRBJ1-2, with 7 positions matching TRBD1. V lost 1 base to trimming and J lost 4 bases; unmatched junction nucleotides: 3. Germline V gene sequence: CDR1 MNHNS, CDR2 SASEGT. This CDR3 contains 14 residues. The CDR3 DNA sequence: TGTGCCAGCAGTGAAGGACAGGGCGGCTATGGCTACACCTTC. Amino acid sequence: CASSEGQGGYGYTF.

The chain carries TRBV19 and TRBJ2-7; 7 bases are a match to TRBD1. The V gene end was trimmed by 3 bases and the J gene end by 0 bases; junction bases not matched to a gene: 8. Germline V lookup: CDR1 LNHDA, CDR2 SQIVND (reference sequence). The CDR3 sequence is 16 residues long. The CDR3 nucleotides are TGTGCCAGTAGTATGGTAGGGGGCGCGAGCTCCTACGAGCAGTACTTC. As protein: CASSMVGGASSYEQYF.

The chain's CDR3 is CASSQFFGFTDTQYF. DNA for the CDR3: TGCGCCAGCAGCCAATTCTTCGGTTTCACAGATACGCAGTATTTT. The rearrangement links TRBV4-1 to TRBJ2-3, with D uncertain. V lost 2 bases and J 2 bases, leaving 11 bases between the germline ends. The CDR3 spans 15 residues. The germline CDR1 and CDR2 sequences are MGHRA and YSYEKL.

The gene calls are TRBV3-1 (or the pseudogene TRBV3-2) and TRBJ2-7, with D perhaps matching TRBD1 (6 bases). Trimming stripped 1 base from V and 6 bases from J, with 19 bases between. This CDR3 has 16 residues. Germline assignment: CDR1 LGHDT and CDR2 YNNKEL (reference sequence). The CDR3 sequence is CASSQAVYRDIREQYF. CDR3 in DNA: TGTGCCAGCAGCCAAGCGGTATACAGGGATATTCGCGAGCAGTACTTC.